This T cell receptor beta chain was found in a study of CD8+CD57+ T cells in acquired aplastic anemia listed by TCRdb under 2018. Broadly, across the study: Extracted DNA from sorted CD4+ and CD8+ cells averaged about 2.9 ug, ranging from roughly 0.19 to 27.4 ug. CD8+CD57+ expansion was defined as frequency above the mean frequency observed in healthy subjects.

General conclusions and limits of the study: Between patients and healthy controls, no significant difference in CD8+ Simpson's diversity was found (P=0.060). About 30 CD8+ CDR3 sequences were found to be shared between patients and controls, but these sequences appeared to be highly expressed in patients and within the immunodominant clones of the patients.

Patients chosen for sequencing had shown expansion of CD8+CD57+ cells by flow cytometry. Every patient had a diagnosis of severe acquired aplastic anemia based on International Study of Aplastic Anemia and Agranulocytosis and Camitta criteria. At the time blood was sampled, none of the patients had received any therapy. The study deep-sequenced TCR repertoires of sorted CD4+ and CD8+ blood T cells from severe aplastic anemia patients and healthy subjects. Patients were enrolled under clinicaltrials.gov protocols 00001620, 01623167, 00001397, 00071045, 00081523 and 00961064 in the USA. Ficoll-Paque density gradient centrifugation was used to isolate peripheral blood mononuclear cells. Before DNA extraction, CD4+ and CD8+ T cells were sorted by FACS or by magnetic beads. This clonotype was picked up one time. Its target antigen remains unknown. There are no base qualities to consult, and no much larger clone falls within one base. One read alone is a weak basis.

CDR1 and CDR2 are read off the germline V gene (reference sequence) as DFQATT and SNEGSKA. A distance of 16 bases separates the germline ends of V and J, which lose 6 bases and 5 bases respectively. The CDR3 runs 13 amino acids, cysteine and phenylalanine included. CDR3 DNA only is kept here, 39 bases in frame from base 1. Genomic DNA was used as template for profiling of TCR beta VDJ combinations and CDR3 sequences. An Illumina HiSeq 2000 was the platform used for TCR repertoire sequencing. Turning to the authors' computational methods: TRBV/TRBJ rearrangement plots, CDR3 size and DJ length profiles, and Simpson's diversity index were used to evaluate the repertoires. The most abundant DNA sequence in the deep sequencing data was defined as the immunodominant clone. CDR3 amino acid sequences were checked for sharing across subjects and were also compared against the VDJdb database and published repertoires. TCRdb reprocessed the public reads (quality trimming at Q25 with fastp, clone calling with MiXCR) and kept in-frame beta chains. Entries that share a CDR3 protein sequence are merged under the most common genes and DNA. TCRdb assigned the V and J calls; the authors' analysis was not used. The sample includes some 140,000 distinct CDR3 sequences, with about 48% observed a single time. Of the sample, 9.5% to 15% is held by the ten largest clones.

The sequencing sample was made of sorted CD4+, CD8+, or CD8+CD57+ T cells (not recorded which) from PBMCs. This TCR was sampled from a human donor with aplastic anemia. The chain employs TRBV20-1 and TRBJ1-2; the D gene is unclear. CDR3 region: CSAQRGGPYGYTF. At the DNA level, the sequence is TGCAGTGCCCAGAGAGGAGGACCGTATGGCTACACCTTC.